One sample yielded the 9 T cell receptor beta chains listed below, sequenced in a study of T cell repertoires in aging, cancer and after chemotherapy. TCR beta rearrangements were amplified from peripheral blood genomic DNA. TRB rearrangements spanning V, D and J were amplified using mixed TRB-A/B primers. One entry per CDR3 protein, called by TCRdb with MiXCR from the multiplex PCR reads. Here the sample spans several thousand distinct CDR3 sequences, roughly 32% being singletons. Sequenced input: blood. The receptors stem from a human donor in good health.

CDR3 sequence: CASSQDQGSGSPLHF. CDR3 DNA sequence: TGTGCCAGCAGCCAAGATCAGGGGAGCGGATCACCCCTCCACTTT. The chain links TRBV7-2 to TRBJ1-6; weak D call: TRBD1 (6 bases). V was shortened by 5 bases and J by 10 bases, with 18 bases between the two germline ends. CDR1 and CDR2 (germline): SGHTA, FQGNSA. This CDR3 comprises 15 residues.

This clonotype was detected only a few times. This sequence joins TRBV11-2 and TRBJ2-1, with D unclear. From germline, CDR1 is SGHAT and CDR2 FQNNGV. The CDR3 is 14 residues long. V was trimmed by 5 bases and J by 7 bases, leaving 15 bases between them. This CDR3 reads CASSLGGYPNEQFF. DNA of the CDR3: TGTGCCAGCAGCCTCGGTGGCTACCCGAATGAGCAGTTCTTC.

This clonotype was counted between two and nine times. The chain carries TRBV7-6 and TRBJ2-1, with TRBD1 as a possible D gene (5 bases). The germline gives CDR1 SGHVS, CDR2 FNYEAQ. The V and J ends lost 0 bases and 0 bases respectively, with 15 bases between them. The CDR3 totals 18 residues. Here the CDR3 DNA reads TGTGCCAGCAGCTTAGCTTCTGAGACAGTCAGCTCCTACAATGAGCAGTTCTTC. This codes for CASSLASETVSSYNEQFF.

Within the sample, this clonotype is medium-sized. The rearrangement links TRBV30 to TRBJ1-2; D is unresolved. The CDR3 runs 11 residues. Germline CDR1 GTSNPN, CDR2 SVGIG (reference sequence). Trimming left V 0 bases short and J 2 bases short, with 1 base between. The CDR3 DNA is TGTGCCTGGAGTGTAAACTATGGCTACACCTTC. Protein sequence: CAWSVNYGYTF.

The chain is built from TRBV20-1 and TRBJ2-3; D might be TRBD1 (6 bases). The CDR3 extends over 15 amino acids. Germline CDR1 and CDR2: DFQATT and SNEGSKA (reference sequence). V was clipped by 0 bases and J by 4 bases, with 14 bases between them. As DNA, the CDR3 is TGCAGTGCTAGAGATCGGGTCAGGGGATCAGATACGCAGTATTTT. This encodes CSARDRVRGSDTQYF.

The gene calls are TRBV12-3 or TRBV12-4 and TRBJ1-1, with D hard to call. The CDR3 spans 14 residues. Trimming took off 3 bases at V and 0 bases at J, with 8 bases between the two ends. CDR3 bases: TGTGCCAGCAGTTTGAACAGACTGAACACTGAAGCTTTCTTT. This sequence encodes CASSLNRLNTEAFF.

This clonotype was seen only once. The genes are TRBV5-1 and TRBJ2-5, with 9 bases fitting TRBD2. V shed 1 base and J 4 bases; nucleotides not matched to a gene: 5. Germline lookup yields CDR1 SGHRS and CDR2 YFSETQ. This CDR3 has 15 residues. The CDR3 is CASSLWLAGRETQYF. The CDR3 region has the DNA TGCGCCAGCAGCTTGTGGCTAGCGGGGCGAGAGACCCAGTACTTC.

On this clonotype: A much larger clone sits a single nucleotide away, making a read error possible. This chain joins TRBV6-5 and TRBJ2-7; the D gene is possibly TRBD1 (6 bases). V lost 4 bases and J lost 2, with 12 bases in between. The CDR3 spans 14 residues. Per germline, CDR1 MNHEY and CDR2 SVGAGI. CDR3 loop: CASSLFRGAYEQYF. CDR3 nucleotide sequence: TGTGCCAGCAGTTTATTCAGGGGCGCCTACGAGCAGTACTTC.

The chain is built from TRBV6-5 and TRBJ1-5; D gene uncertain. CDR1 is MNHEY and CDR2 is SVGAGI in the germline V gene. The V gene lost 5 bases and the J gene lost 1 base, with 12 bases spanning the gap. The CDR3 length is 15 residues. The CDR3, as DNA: TGTGCCAGCAGTGCGTCGGCCGGCAGCAATCAGCCCCAGCATTTT. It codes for CASSASAGSNQPQHF.